A single sample gave rise to the 17 T cell receptor beta chains below, sequenced in a study of PD-1 blockade in classical Hodgkin lymphoma. The time point: cycle 4 day 1 (C4D1), after more than 5 weeks of nivolumab. After autologous stem cell transplantation all patients relapsed, and prior brentuximab vedotin exposure differed between cohorts. TCRdb keeps only in-frame clones here, not all; method: immunoSEQ multiplex PCR. The repertoire has tens of thousands of clones, more than 75% of them found once; the top ten carry around a fifth. Here the sequenced sample was peripheral blood mononuclear cells (PBMCs), taken before the fourth cycle of nivolumab. The source of these receptors is a human donor with classical Hodgkin lymphoma.

This clone has just a few counts. This chain uses TRBV7-2 with TRBJ2-7; D unclear. CDR1 is SGHTA, CDR2 FQGNSA, per germline. The CDR3 spans 12 residues. V lost 5 bases to trimming and J lost 6 bases, with 11 bases between them. CDR3 coding DNA: TGTGCCAGCAGCCTCGAGCTTGGCGAGCAGTACTTC. Translated: CASSLELGEQYF.

This chain uses TRBV20-1 with TRBJ1-2; D gene uncertain. Germline V CDR1 and CDR2: DFQATT, SNEGSKA (reference sequence). Trimming took off 6 bases at V and 7 bases at J, with 12 bases between the two ends. CDR3 length: 11 residues. The CDR3 reads CSATLSLGYTF. As DNA, the CDR3 is TGCAGTGCCACGCTTTCTCTTGGCTACACCTTC.

The rearrangement links TRBV6-1 to TRBJ1-2; a possible D gene is TRBD1 (5 bases). Germline CDR1 MNHNS, CDR2 SASEGT. CDR3 size: 15 residues. V was shortened by 6 bases and J by 4 bases, with 18 bases between the two germline ends. Written as DNA, the CDR3 is TGTGCCAGCAGGACCACCGCTGACAGCCCCTATGGCTACACCTTC. As protein: CASRTTADSPYGYTF.

This clone was recorded only once. This chain joins TRBV12-2 and TRBJ2-7; the table names TRBD2, a call not compared with the DNA. TRBV12-2 is a listed pseudogene. The CDR3 sequence is 18 residues long. The chain's CDR3 is CASRKEASGRWATYEQYF. The CDR3 DNA reads as TGTGCAAGTCGTAAGGAGGCTAGCGGGAGGTGGGCTACCTACGAGCAGTACTTC.

The J gene is TRBJ1-2, the V gene TRBV19; 8 nucleotides line up with TRBD1. In germline, CDR1 is LNHDA, CDR2 SQIVND (reference sequence). This CDR3 is built from 14 residues. Losses at the gene ends were 7 bases for V and 10 bases for J; bases not matched to a gene: 14. This CDR3 reads CASKVGQGGWFYTF. In DNA, the CDR3 is TGTGCCAGTAAAGTTGGACAGGGAGGATGGTTCTACACCTTC.

To note about this clone: At one of its ends the junction is not consistent with the germline gene, which may arise from a read error. The chain links TRBV11-2 to TRBJ2-7; TRBD1 is a possible D gene (6 bases). The length of the CDR3 is 14 residues. CDR1 and CDR2 (germline): SGHAT, FQNNGV. CDR3 loop: CASSLETGPYEQYF. The CDR3 coding sequence is TGTGCCAGCAGCCTAGAGACAGGACCCTACGAGCAGTACTTC. Complete variable domain (other parts from reference TRBV11-2 and TRBJ2-7): EAGVAQSPRYKIIEKRQSVAFWCNPISGHATLYWYQQILGQGPKLLIQFQNNGVVDDSQLPKDRFSAERLKGVDSTLKIQPAKLEDSAVYLCASSLETGPYEQYFGPGTRLTVT.

V and J are TRBV6-6 and TRBJ2-2; D possibly uses TRBD1 or TRBD2 (5 bases each). The germline V gene encodes CDR1 MNHNY and CDR2 SVGAGI (reference sequence). With 5 bases removed from V and 0 bases from J, the gap between germline ends came to 7 bases. The CDR3 runs to 14 residues. The CDR3 here is CASSGTTNTGELFF. The CDR3 DNA reads TGTGCCAGCAGTGGGACGACGAACACCGGGGAGCTGTTTTTT.

Here the CDR3 DNA reads TGTGCCAGCAGCGTAGATGGAGGGTTCGAGCAGTACTTC. Its translation is CASSVDGGFEQYF. J is TRBJ2-7 and V is TRBV9, with a tentative D call TRBD2 (6 bases). V gave up 0 bases and J gave up 6 bases, with 10 bases separating them. Germline CDR1 reads SGDLS; CDR2 reads YYNGEE. The CDR3 length is 13 residues.

This chain joins TRBV4-3 and TRBJ1-2; TRBD1 matches 10 bases. This CDR3 has 18 amino acids. Germline V gene data show CDR1 as LGHNA and CDR2 as YSLEER. V lost 3 bases, J lost 4 bases, and 14 bases stayed unmatched. Written as DNA, the CDR3 is TGCGCCAGCAGCCAGGATACCGGGACAGGGGTAGAGATCTATGGCTACACCTTC. Translated: CASSQDTGTGVEIYGYTF.

The count of this clone is one. J is TRBJ2-5 and V is TRBV28, with 8 bases that match TRBD2. The CDR3 contains 13 residues. The germline V gene has CDR1 MDHEN and CDR2 SYDVKM. The V and J ends lost 8 bases and 1 base, in that order; junction bases with no gene match: 3. CDR3 region: CASAGGGQETQYF. For the CDR3, the DNA is TGTGCCAGCGCCGGGGGGGGCCAAGAGACCCAGTACTTC.

In this sample, this clone turned up a few times. V is TRBV19 and J is TRBJ1-2; D possibly corresponds to TRBD1 (6 bases). Germline lookup yields CDR1 LNHDA and CDR2 SQIVND (reference sequence). The ends were cut back, 7 bases at V and 4 bases at J, with 13 bases in the middle. CDR3 size: 13 residues. The CDR3 is CASTLGQLYGYTF. As DNA, the CDR3 is TGTGCCAGTACCCTCGGACAGCTCTATGGCTACACCTTC.

The chain links TRBV15 to TRBJ1-2; a weak D match, TRBD1 (5 bases). CDR3 length equals 14 residues. V shed 1 base and J shed 3 bases, with 9 bases lying between them. From germline, CDR1 is LNHNV and CDR2 YYDKDF (reference sequence). The CDR3 nucleotides read TGTGCCACCAGCAGAGGGACAACGGACTATGGCTACACCTTC. Its protein is CATSRGTTDYGYTF.

The chain employs TRBV4-2 and TRBJ2-2, with D tentatively TRBD1 (5 bases). This CDR3 region has 16 residues. Germline values: CDR1 LGHNA, CDR2 YNFKEQ. With 1 base removed from V and 3 bases from J, the gap between germline ends came to 12 bases. The CDR3 sequence is CASSQGAGSYTGELFF. CDR3 DNA: TGTGCCAGCAGCCAAGGGGCAGGGTCCTACACCGGGGAGCTGTTTTTT.

The CDR3 DNA reads TGCGCCAGCAGCCAAGACGTAGCGGGGGGGTATCATCTGGATACGCAGTATTTT. Protein sequence: CASSQDVAGGYHLDTQYF. This sequence joins TRBV4-3 and TRBJ2-3, with 11 bases that match TRBD2. In germline, CDR1 is LGHNA, CDR2 YSLEER. The CDR3 loop spans 18 amino acids. V was clipped by 0 bases and J by 6 bases; unmatched bases: 11.

The chain employs TRBV18 and TRBJ1-1, with a possible D match to TRBD1 (6 bases). The V and J ends lost 3 bases and 7 bases respectively, with 30 bases between them. This CDR3 is 19 amino acids long. Germline V gene lookup returns CDR1 KGHSH and CDR2 LQKENI. As DNA, the CDR3 is TGTGCCAGCTCACCCCTAGCAACTTGGACAGCCACTACCCCCCTTGAAGCTTTCTTT. Its protein is CASSPLATWTATTPLEAFF.

The rearrangement uses TRBV7-3 and TRBJ2-7; a possible D gene is TRBD2 (6 bases). Per germline, CDR1 SGHTA and CDR2 FQGTGA. Trimming took off 3 bases at V and 0 bases at J, with 15 bases between the two ends. The CDR3 consists of 16 residues. CDR3 in amino acids: CASSLWGTDISYEQYF. The CDR3 DNA reads as TGTGCCAGCAGCTTGTGGGGGACTGATATCTCCTACGAGCAGTACTTC.

Note on this clone: The same CDR3 is also encoded by other DNA sequences in this sample. The chain links TRBV30 to TRBJ1-1, with no clear D. Trimming cost V 4 bases and J 0 bases, with 12 bases left between them. Germline CDR1 and CDR2: GTSNPN and SVGIG (reference sequence). CDR3 length equals 14 residues. The CDR3 loop is CAWISAGLNTEAFF. CDR3 bases: TGTGCCTGGATTTCGGCCGGATTGAACACTGAAGCTTTCTTT.